The rows below give T cell receptor beta chains drawn from one sample of a study of control samples from healthy donors and cancer patients. This table comes from immunoSEQ multiplex PCR, and its TCRdb copy is limited to in-frame clones, with some not included. In the table there are about 39,000 clones, around 82% of which are singletons. Sample: PBMCs. The receptors derive from a woman aged 60 to 75 with lung cancer. Both conserved end residues are part of each CDR3. The order of the fields is clone size, V gene, CDR3 length, J gene, D gene, CDR3 DNA, CDR3 protein. A D gene is named only where the DNA matches it firmly. Clone size is not always given. Where it is, it says once, few, many or a class for expanded clones.

once,TRBV2,12,TRBJ1-2,TRBD1,TGTGCCAGGGCCGGGACAGGCGGATGGTACACCTTC,CARAGTGGWYTF
few,TRBV6-5,14,TRBJ1-5,TRBD1,TGTGCCAGCGGGGACAGACCTGATCTAGGTCCCCAGCATTTT,CASGDRPDLGPQHF
NA,TRBV7-3,13,TRBJ2-7,NA,TGTGCCAGCAGCTATGGGCATAACTACGAGCAGTACTTC,CASSYGHNYEQYF
NA,TRBV4-1,14,TRBJ2-7,TRBD1,TGCGCCAGCAGCCACAGACAGGGGGCTGGCGAGCAGTACTTC,CASSHRQGAGEQYF
NA,TRBV6-5,13,TRBJ1-1,NA,TGTGCCAGCAGGAGATACATGAACACTGAAGCTTTCTTT,CASRRYMNTEAFF
NA,TRBV5-1,15,TRBJ2-1,NA,TGCGCCAGCAGCTTAGGGGCAGGGGCTACGGATGAGCAGTTCTTC,CASSLGAGATDEQFF
NA,TRBV19,12,TRBJ1-2,NA,TGTGCCAGTAAAGAGGAGGTATACGGCCACACCTTC,CASKEEVYGHTF
few,TRBV4-3,17,TRBJ2-3,NA,TGCGCCAGCAGCACCGGAGAGCTAGCACTATCCACAGATACGCAGTATTTT,CASSTGELALSTDTQYF
NA,TRBV19,12,TRBJ1-2,NA,TGTGCCAGTAGTATCCAAGGGGATGGCTACACCTTC,CASSIQGDGYTF
NA,TRBV11-2,14,TRBJ1-1,TRBD1,TGTGCCAGCAGCTTCGGACAGGGAAACACTGAAGCTTTCTTT,CASSFGQGNTEAFF
NA,TRBV11-3,16,TRBJ2-2,TRBD2,TGTGCCAGCAGCTCCCGACTAGCGGGGAACACCGGGGAGCTGTTTTTT,CASSSRLAGNTGELFF
NA,TRBV18,13,TRBJ2-4,TRBD1,TGTGCCAGCTCACCGGACAGGGATGACATTCAGTACTTC,CASSPDRDDIQYF
NA,TRBV6-2/TRBV6-3,17,TRBJ2-7,TRBD1,TGTGCCAGCAGTCACTCTACCGGGACAGCTTTTCCCTACGAGCAGTACTTC,CASSHSTGTAFPYEQYF
NA,TRBV19,15,TRBJ2-2,NA,TGTGCCAGTATTAACAGGGTGGTGTATACCGGGGAGCTGTTTTTT,CASINRVVYTGELFF
NA,TRBV7-2,14,TRBJ1-1,NA,TGTGCCAGCAGTTGGGGCAGGTTTCGTTCTGAAGCTTTCTTT,CASSWGRFRSEAFF
NA,TRBV27,13,TRBJ2-7,NA,TGTGCCGGCAGTCACGAAAGCTCCTACGAGCAGTACTTC,CAGSHESSYEQYF
NA,TRBV18,12,TRBJ1-6,NA,TGTGCCAGCTCACCAAGTAAGGGGCCCCTCCACTTT,CASSPSKGPLHF
NA,TRBV10-1,13,TRBJ1-6,NA,TGCGCCAGCAGTGAACCCAGAGATTCACCCCTCCACTTT,CASSEPRDSPLHF
NA,TRBV7-7,14,TRBJ1-2,NA,TGTGCTAGCAGCGCCCAGGGCGCGGCTTATGGCTACACCTTC,CASSAQGAAYGYTF
NA,TRBV29-1,12,TRBJ1-4,NA,TGCAGCGTTGGGGGGACTAATGAAAAACTGTTTTTT,CSVGGTNEKLFF
NA,TRBV11-1,13,TRBJ2-1,NA,TGTGCCAGCAGCCTCTCGGGCAACAATGAGCAGTTCTTC,CASSLSGNNEQFF
NA,TRBV6-6,12,TRBJ1-2,NA,TGTGCCAGCTTTGGGCTAGATTATGGCTACACCTTC,CASFGLDYGYTF
once,TRBV9,15,TRBJ2-5,TRBD2,TGTGCCAGCAGCGTAGAGGGTCTAGCGGGGGAGACCCAGTACTTC,CASSVEGLAGETQYF
NA,TRBV11-2,14,TRBJ1-4,NA,TGTGCCAGCAGCTTAAGTCAGGTGGATGAAAAACTGTTTTTT,CASSLSQVDEKLFF
NA,TRBV5-5,13,TRBJ1-4,NA,TGTGCCAGCTCTCAGGGTCCTAATGAAAAACTGTTTTTT,CASSQGPNEKLFF
once,TRBV12-3/TRBV12-4,13,TRBJ2-1,NA,TGTGCCAGCAGTTTAGGGCGGAGCAATGAGCAGTTCTTC,CASSLGRSNEQFF
NA,TRBV5-1,17,TRBJ2-1,TRBD2,TGCGCCAGCAGCTTCCCTGCCGGAACTAGCGGGGGGGTTGAGCAGTTCTTC,CASSFPAGTSGGVEQFF
NA,TRBV11-3,16,TRBJ2-1,TRBD2,TGTGCCAGCAGCTTACGGGCGGGAGTGTCCTACAATGAGCAGTTCTTC,CASSLRAGVSYNEQFF